The 4 T cell receptor beta chains presented below share a single source sample, sequenced in a study of identical twins. TCRdb independently ran MiXCR on the 5' RACE reads; one entry per CDR3 protein. The table has nearly 650,000 distinct CDR3 sequences, less than 9% seen once. The sample was also reused in another study, on yellow fever vaccine responses in identical twins.

The sample was PBMCs. The origin of the receptors is a woman between 18 and 29 years old in good health.

V gene TRBV10-3 combines with J gene TRBJ2-1; D is possibly TRBD1 (6 bases). The V end lost 2 bases, the J end lost 6 bases, and 14 bases lay between the germline ends. The CDR3 has 15 residues. The germline CDR1 and CDR2 sequences are ENHRY and SYGVKD. CDR3 nucleotide sequence: TGTGCCATCAGTGAGGGCAGGGGAGTTTCCAATGAGCAGTTCTTC. Protein product: CAISEGRGVSNEQFF.

This clonotype was observed at least ten times. The chain employs TRBV24-1 and TRBJ2-7; TRBD1 aligns across 8 bases. V shed 4 bases, J shed 0 bases, and the junction held 7 bases outside the gene matches. The CDR3 length is 16 residues. The germline V gene encodes CDR1 KGHDR and CDR2 SFDVKD. The CDR3 DNA reads TGTGCCACCAGTGAAACCGGGACAGGAAGCTCCTACGAGCAGTACTTC. It translates to CATSETGTGSSYEQYF.

This clonotype appeared many times. The V call is TRBV25-1, the J call TRBJ1-2; 9 nucleotides align to TRBD1. V dropped 7 bases and J dropped 4; count of bases not matched to a gene: 7. This CDR3 contains 14 residues. Germline CDR1 is MGHDK and CDR2 is SYGVNS. The CDR3 sequence is CASNGGQGFYGYTF. As DNA, the CDR3 is TGTGCCAGCAATGGAGGACAGGGGTTCTATGGCTACACCTTC.

The J gene is TRBJ2-5, the V gene TRBV4-1; maybe TRBD1 (5 bases). Germline V CDR1 and CDR2: MGHRA, YSYEKL. V was cut by 7 bases and J by 4 bases, with 19 bases left in between. This CDR3 has 15 residues. In DNA form, the CDR3 reads TGCGCCAGCACCCCCGGCAGGGCAAGGGGAGAGACCCAGTACTTC. It translates to CASTPGRARGETQYF.